Detailed here is one T cell receptor beta chain. As yet, its antigen is unknown. Scientists ran DNA taken from cultured CD4+ T cells through the Oncomine TCR Beta short-read assay for sequencing. TCRdb re-derived calls from the PCR reads in MiXCR, one entry per CDR3 protein. The sample includes 13,000 to 15,000 distinct CDR3 sequences, roughly 44% of them seen just once. This entry comes from a study of vaccination and CD4 T cells after COVID-19. Treatment indicated: approximately 11-day PBMC culture with coronavirus spike peptide pools or control peptides (ViraFEST assay). There are 20 residues in the CDR3. After removal of 6 bases from V and 0 bases from J, the junction contained 15 bases not matched to a gene.

This clonotype was sampled from a human donor who had recovered from COVID-19. The V gene is TRBV12-3 or TRBV12-4, the J gene TRBJ2-6; 9 bases align to TRBD1. Sequenced input: CD4+ T cells from blood, cultured in vitro. Written as DNA, the CDR3 is TGTGCCAGCAGCCCCATACCGGGACAGGGACATTACTCTGGGGCCAACGTCCTGACTTTC. It is translated as CASSPIPGQGHYSGANVLTF.